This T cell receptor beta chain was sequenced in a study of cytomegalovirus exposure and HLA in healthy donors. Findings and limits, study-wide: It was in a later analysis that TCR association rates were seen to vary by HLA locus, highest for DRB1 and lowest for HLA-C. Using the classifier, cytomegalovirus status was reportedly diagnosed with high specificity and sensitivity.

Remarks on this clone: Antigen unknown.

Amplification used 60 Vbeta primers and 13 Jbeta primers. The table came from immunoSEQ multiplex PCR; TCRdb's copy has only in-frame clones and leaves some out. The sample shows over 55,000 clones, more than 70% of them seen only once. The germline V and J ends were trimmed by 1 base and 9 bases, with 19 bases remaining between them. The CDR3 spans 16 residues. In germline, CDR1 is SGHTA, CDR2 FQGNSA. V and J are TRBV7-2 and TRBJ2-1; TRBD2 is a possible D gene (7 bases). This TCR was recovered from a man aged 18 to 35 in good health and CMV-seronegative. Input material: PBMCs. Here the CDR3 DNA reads TGTGCCAGCAGCTTAGTAGGGGGTTGGGGGGGGAGTGAGCAGTTCTTC. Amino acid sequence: CASSLVGGWGGSEQFF.